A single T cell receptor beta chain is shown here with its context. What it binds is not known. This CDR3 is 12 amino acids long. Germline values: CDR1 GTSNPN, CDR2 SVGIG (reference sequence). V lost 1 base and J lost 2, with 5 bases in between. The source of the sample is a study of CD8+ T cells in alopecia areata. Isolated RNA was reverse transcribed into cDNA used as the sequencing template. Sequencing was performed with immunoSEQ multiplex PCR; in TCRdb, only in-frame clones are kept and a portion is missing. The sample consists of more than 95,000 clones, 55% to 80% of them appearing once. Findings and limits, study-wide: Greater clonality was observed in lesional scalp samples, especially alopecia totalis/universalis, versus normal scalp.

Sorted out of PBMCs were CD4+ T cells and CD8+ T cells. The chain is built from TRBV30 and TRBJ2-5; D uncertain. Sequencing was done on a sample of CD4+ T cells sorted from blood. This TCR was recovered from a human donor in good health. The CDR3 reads CAWSGYQETQYF. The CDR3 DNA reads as TGTGCCTGGAGTGGCTATCAAGAGACCCAGTACTTC.